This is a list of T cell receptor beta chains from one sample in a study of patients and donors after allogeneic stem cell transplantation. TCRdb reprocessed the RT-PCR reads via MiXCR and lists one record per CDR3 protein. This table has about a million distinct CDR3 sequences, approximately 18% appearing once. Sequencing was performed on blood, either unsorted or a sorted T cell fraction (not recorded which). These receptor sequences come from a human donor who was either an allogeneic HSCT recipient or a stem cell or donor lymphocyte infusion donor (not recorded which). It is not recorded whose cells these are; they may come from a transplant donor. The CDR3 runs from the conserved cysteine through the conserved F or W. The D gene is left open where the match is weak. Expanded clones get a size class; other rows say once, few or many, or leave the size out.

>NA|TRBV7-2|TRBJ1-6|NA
CASSLPGLSPLHF
TGTGCCAGCAGCTTGCCCGGGCTTTCACCCCTCCACTTT
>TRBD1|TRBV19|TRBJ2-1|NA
CASSIYRGQGEQFF
TGTGCCAGTAGTATATATAGGGGGCAGGGTGAGCAGTTCTTC
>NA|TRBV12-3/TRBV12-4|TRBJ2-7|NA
CASSLRGAGSYEQYF
TGTGCCAGCAGCCTCCGGGGGGCAGGGAGCTACGAGCAGTACTTC
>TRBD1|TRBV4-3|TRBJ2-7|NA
CASSPTGDLPPYEQYF
TGCGCCAGCAGCCCAACAGGGGACCTCCCGCCCTACGAGCAGTACTTC
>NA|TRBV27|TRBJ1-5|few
CASSRQGGYQPQHF
TGTGCCAGCAGTCGACAAGGGGGGTATCAGCCCCAGCATTTT
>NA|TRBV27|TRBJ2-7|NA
CASGAPSLYEQYF
TGTGCCAGCGGCGCACCTTCACTCTACGAGCAGTACTTC
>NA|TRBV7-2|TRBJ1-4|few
CASSDSGDPREKLFF
TGTGCCAGCAGCGATTCAGGGGACCCCCGAGAAAAACTGTTTTTT
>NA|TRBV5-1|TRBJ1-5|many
CASSSGVDQPQHF
TGCGCCAGCAGCTCCGGGGTCGATCAGCCCCAGCATTTT
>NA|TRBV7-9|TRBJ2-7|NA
CASSSRPSYEQYF
TGTGCCAGCAGCTCCAGGCCCTCCTACGAGCAGTACTTC
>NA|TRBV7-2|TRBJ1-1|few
CASSPRGTRIPRTEAFF
TGTGCCAGCAGCCCCCGGGGCACCAGAATCCCTAGGACTGAAGCTTTCTTT
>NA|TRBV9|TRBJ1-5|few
CASSVGRSNQPQHF
TGTGCCAGCAGCGTAGGGCGTAGCAATCAGCCCCAGCATTTT
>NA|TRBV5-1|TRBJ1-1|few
CASSLATEDTEAFF
TGCGCCAGCAGCTTGGCCACAGAGGACACTGAAGCTTTCTTT
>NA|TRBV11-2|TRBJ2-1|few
CASSNVGLGIEQFF
TGTGCCAGCAGCAACGTGGGACTGGGGATTGAGCAGTTCTTC
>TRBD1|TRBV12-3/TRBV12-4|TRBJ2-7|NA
CASTRTGGESEQYF
TGTGCCAGCACTAGGACAGGGGGCGAAAGCGAGCAGTACTTC
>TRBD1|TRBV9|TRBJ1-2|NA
CASSVDDGTGYGYTF
TGTGCCAGCAGCGTTGACGACGGGACAGGGTATGGCTACACCTTC
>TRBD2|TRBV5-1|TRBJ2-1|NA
CASSWTGTSVDNEQFF
TGCGCCAGCAGCTGGACCGGGACTAGCGTTGATAATGAGCAGTTCTTC
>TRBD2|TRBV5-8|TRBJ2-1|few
CASSQLGLAYNEQFF
TGTGCCAGCAGCCAACTGGGACTAGCTTACAATGAGCAGTTCTTC
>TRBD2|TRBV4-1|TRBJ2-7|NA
CASSQAGVIAGTYEQYF
TGCGCCAGCAGCCAAGCTGGGGTGATAGCGGGAACCTACGAGCAGTACTTC
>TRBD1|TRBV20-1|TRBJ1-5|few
CSARVAGQGNQPQHF
TGCAGTGCTAGAGTCGCGGGACAGGGGAATCAGCCCCAGCATTTT
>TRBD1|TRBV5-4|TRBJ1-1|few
CASSLTNRGLMNTEAFF
TGTGCCAGCAGCTTGACAAACAGGGGGCTCATGAACACTGAAGCTTTCTTT
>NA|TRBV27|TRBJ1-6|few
CASRPEEESPLHF
TGTGCCAGCAGGCCGGAGGAAGAATCACCCCTCCACTTT
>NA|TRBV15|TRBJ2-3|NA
CASSLRDNPTDTQYF
TGTGCCTCCTCCCTCCGGGACAACCCCACAGATACGCAGTATTTT
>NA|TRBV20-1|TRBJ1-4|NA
CSGTQGRGEKLFF
TGCAGTGGCACTCAGGGACGGGGTGAAAAACTGTTTTTT
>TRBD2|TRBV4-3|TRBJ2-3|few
CASRDSGGGRNTQYF
TGCGCCAGCAGAGATAGCGGGGGGGGCCGTAATACGCAGTATTTT
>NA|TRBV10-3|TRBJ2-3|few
CAISGAGTYTDTQYF
TGTGCCATCAGTGGGGCGGGGACTTACACAGATACGCAGTATTTT
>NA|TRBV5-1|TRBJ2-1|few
CASSWTDENEQFF
TGCGCCAGCAGCTGGACGGATGAGAATGAGCAGTTCTTC
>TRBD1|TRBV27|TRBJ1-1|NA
CASTPGQGAGEAFF
TGTGCCAGCACCCCGGGACAGGGGGCTGGTGAAGCTTTCTTT
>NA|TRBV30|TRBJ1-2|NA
CAWSGTENSYGYTF
TGTGCCTGGAGTGGAACGGAGAACTCCTATGGCTACACCTTC
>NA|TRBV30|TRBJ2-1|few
CAWSVGGPNYNEQFF
TGTGCCTGGAGTGTGGGGGGACCGAATTACAATGAGCAGTTCTTC
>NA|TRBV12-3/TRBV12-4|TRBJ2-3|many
CASKVTDTQYF
TGTGCCAGCAAAGTCACAGATACGCAGTATTTT
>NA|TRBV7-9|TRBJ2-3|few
CASSFGAGSDTQYF
TGTGCCAGCAGCTTCGGGGCGGGATCAGATACGCAGTATTTT
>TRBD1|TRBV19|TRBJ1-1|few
CASSIPTGYVNTEAFF
TGTGCCAGTAGTATTCCGACAGGGTACGTGAACACTGAAGCTTTCTTT
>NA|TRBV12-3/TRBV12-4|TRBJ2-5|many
CASSLVHRETQYF
TGTGCCAGCAGTTTAGTGCACAGAGAGACCCAGTACTTC
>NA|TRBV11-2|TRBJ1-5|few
CASRTGGGGQPQHF
TGTGCCAGCAGAACGGGGGGAGGTGGTCAGCCCCAGCATTTT
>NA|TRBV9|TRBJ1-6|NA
CASSPRGKQGNSPLHF
TGTGCCAGCAGCCCGAGGGGCAAACAGGGAAATTCACCCCTCCACTTT
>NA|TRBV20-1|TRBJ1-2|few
CSARDRGRAPPTSYTF
TGCAGTGCTAGAGACCGGGGGAGGGCCCCCCCCACTAGCTACACCTTC
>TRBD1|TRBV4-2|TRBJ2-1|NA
CASRPDRGRYNEQFF
TGTGCCAGCAGACCGGACAGGGGGCGGTACAATGAGCAGTTCTTC
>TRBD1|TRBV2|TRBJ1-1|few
CASKTDRGGSEAFF
TGTGCCAGCAAAACAGACAGGGGAGGGTCTGAAGCTTTCTTT
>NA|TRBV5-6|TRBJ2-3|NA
CASSQNRGATLFDTQNF
TGTGCCAGCAGCCAAAACCGGGGGGCGACTCTCTTCGATACGCAGAATTTT
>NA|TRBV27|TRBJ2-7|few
CASSLPRDGNPHYEQYF
TGTGCCAGCAGTTTACCTAGGGACGGCAACCCCCACTACGAGCAGTACTTC
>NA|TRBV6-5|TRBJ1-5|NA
CASSYSRGRGNQPQHF
TGTGCCAGCAGTTACTCGCGGGGTCGGGGGAATCAGCCCCAGCATTTT
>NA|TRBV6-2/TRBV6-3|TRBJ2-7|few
CASSFRDTRHEQYF
TGTGCCAGCAGTTTCCGGGACACCCGCCACGAGCAGTACTTC
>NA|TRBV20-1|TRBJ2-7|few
CSARTFTSYEQYF
TGCAGTGCGAGGACTTTTACCTCCTACGAGCAGTACTTC
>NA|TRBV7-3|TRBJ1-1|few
CASSNGVAEAFF
TGTGCCAGCAGCAACGGGGTAGCTGAAGCTTTCTTT